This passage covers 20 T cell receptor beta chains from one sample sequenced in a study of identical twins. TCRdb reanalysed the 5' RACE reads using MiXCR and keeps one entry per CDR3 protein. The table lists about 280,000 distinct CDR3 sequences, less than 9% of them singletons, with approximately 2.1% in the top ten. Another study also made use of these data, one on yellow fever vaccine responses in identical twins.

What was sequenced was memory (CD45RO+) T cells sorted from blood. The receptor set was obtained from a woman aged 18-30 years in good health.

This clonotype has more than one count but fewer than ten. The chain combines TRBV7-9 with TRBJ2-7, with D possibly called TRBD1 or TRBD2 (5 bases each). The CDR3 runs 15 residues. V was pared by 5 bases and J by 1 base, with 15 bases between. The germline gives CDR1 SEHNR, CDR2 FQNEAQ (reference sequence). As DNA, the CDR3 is TGTGCCAGCAGCGACCGGGACCGGGATTCCTACGAGCAGTACTTC. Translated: CASSDRDRDSYEQYF.

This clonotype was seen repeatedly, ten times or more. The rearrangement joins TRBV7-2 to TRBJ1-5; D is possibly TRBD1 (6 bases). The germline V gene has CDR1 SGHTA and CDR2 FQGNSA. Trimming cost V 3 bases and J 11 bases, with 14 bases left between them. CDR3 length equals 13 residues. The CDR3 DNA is TGTGCCAGCAGCTTGGACAGTGTCGCGTCCCAGCATTTT. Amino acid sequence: CASSLDSVASQHF.

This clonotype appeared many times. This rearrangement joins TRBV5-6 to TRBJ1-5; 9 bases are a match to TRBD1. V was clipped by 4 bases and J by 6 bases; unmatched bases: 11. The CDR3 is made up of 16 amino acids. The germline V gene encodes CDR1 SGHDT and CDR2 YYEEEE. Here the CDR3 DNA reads TGTGCCAGCAGCCGCTACCGGGACAGGGTTGTTCAGCCCCAGCATTTT. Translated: CASSRYRDRVVQPQHF.

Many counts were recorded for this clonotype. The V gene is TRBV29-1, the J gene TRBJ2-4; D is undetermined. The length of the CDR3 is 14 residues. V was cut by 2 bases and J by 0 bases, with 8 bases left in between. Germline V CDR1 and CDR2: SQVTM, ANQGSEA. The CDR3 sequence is CSVETRLAKNIQYF. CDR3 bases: TGCAGCGTTGAAACCCGGCTAGCCAAAAACATTCAGTACTTC.

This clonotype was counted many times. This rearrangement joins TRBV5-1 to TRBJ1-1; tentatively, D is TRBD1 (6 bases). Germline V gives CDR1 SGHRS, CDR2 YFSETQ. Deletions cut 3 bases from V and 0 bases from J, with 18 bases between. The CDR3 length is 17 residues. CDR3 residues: CASSSAPDRRMNTEAFF. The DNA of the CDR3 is TGCGCCAGCAGCTCGGCTCCGGACAGACGCATGAACACTGAAGCTTTCTTT.

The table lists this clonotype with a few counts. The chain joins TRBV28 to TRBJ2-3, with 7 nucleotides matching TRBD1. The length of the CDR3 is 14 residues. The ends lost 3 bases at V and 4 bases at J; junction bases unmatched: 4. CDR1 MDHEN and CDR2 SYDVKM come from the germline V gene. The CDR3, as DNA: TGTGCCAGCAGTTTCCGGGACAGATCAGATACGCAGTATTTT. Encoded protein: CASSFRDRSDTQYF.

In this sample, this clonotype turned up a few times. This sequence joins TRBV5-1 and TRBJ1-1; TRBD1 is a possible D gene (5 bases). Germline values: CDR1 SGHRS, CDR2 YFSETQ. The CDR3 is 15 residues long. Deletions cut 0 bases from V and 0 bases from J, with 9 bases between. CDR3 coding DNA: TGCGCCAGCAGCTTGGGGGACGGGATGAACACTGAAGCTTTCTTT. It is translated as CASSLGDGMNTEAFF.

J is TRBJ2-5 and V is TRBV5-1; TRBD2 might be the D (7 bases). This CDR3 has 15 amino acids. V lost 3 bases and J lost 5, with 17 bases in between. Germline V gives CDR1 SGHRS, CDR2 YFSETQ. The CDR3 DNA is TGCGCCAGCAGCTCTTGGGCGGGGGCTGGGGAGACCCAGTACTTC. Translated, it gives CASSSWAGAGETQYF.

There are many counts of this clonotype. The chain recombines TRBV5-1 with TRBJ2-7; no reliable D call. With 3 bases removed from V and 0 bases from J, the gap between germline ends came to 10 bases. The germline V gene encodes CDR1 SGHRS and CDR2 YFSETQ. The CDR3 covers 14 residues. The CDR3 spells CASSSPFSSYEQYV. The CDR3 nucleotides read TGCGCCAGCAGCTCTCCGTTCAGCTCCTACGAGCAGTACGTC.

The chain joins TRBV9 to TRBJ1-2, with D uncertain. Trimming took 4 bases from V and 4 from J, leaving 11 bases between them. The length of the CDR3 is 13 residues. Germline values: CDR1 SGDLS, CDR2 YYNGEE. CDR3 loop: CASSLGSSYGYTF. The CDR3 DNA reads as TGTGCCAGCAGCCTAGGGAGCAGCTATGGCTACACCTTC.

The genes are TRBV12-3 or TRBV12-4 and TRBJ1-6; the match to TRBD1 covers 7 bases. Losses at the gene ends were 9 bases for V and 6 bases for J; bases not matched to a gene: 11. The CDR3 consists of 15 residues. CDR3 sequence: CASGGHRGGNSPLHF. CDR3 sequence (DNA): TGTGCCAGTGGGGGGCACAGGGGTGGTAATTCACCCCTCCACTTT.

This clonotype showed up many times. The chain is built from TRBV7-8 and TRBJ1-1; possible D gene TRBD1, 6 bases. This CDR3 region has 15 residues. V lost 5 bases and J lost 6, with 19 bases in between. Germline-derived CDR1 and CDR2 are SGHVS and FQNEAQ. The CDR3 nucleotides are TGTGCCAGCAGCATTACACCTAACAGGGATGCTGAAGCTTTCTTT. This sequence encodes CASSITPNRDAEAFF.

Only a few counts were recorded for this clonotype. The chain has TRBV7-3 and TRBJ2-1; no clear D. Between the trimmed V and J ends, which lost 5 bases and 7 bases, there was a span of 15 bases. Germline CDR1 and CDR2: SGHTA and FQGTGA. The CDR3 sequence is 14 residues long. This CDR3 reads CASSPGTDLNEQFF. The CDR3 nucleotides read TGTGCCAGCAGCCCAGGCACCGACTTGAATGAGCAGTTCTTC.

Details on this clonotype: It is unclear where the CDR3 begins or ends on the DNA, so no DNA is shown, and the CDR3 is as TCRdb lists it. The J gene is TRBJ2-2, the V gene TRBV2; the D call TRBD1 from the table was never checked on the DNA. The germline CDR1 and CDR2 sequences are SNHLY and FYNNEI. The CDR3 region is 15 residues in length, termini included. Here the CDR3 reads CASRGGLNTGELFFF.

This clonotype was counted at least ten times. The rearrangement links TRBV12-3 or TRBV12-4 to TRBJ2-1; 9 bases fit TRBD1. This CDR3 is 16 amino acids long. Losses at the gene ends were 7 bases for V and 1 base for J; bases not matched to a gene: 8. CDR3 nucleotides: TGTGCCAGCACTCTTTTTGGACAGGGGTCCTACAATGAGCAGTTCTTC. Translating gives CASTLFGQGSYNEQFF.

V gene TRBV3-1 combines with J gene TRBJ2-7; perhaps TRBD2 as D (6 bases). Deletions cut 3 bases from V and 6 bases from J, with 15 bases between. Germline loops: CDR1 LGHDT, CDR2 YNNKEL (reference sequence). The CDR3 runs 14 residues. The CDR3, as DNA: TGTGCCAGCAGCCAGCCGGGAGTAACGAGCGAGCAGTACTTC. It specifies CASSQPGVTSEQYF.

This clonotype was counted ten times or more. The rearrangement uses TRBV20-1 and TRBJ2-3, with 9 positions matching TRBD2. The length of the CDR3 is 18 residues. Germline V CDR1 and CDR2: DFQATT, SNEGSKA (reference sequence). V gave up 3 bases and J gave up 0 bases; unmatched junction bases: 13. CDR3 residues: CSARTSGNRKLSTDTQYF. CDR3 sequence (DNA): TGCAGTGCTAGGACTAGCGGAAATAGAAAACTTAGCACAGATACGCAGTATTTT.

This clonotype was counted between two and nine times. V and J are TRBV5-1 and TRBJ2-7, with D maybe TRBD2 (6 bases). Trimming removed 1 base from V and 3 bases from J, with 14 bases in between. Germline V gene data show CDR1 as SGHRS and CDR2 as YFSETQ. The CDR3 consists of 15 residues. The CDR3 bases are TGCGCCAGCAGCTTGCGGACTACCTTACACTACGAGCAGTACTTC. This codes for CASSLRTTLHYEQYF.

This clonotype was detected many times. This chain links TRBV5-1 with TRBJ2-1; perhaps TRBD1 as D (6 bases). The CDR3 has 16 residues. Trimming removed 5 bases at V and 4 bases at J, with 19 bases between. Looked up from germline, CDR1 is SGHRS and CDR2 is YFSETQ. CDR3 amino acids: CASRAGTNDFYNEQFF. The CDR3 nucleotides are TGCGCCAGCAGAGCCGGGACAAACGACTTTTACAATGAGCAGTTCTTC. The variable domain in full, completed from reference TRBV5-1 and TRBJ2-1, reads KAGVTQTPRYLIKTRGQQVTLSCSPISGHRSVSWYQQTPGQGLQFLFEYFSETQRNKGNFPGRFSGRQFSNSRSEMNVSTLELGDSALYLCASRAGTNDFYNEQFFGPGTRLTVL.

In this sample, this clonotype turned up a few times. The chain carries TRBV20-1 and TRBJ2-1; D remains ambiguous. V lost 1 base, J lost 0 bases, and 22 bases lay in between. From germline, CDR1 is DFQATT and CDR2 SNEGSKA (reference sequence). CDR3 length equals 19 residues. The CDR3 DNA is TGCAGTGCTAGAGGTTTGAGATCATGGCTGCGGAGCTCCTACAATGAGCAGTTCTTC. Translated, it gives CSARGLRSWLRSSYNEQFF.